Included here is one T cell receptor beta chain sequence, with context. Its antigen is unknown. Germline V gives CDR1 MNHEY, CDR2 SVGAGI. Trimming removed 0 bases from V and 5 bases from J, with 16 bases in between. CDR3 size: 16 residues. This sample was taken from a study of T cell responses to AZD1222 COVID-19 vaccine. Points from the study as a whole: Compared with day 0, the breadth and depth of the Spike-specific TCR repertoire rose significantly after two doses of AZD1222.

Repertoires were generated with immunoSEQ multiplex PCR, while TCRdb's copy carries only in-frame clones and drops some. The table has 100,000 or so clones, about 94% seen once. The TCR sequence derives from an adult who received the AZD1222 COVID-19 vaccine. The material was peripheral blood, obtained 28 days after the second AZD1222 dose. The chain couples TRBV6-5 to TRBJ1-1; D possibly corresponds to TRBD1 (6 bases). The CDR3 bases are TGTGCCAGCAGTTACTCCCAAACTACTGGACAGACTGAAGCTTTCTTT. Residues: CASSYSQTTGQTEAFF.